The rows below give T cell receptor beta chains drawn from one sample of a study of T cells in tuberculosis. Repertoires were generated with immunoSEQ multiplex PCR, while TCRdb's copy carries only in-frame clones and drops some. Of under 50,000 clones listed, nearly 97% were seen once; the top ten hold 3% to 4%. Sequenced input: PBMCs. These receptors all come from a donor between 10 and 35 years old with latent tuberculosis or without tuberculosis infection. Both conserved end residues are part of each CDR3. A D gene is named only where the DNA matches it firmly. Clone size appears in some rows only: once, few, many, or a class for an expanded clone.

D gene	clone size	V gene	J gene	CDR3 protein	CDR3 DNA
.	.	TRBV19	TRBJ2-7	CASRSGPGAYEQYF	TGTGCCAGTAGATCCGGACCGGGGGCCTACGAGCAGTACTTC
TRBD2	.	TRBV6-1	TRBJ2-1	CASRSGGATYNEQFF	TGTGCCAGCAGGAGCGGGGGGGCCACCTACAATGAGCAGTTCTTC
.	.	TRBV4-1	TRBJ1-2	CASSQDMRRSNYGYTF	TGCGCCAGCAGCCAAGATATGAGGCGTTCCAACTATGGCTACACCTTC
TRBD2	.	TRBV4-2	TRBJ2-3	CASSPGLAGGFTDTQYF	TGTGCCAGCAGCCCGGGACTAGCGGGGGGCTTCACAGATACGCAGTATTTT
TRBD2	.	TRBV5-1	TRBJ2-5	CASTGLAQETQYF	TGCGCCAGCACGGGACTAGCCCAAGAGACCCAGTACTTC
TRBD1	.	TRBV5-1	TRBJ2-2	CASSFQGDTGELFF	TGCGCCAGCAGCTTCCAGGGGGACACCGGGGAGCTGTTTTTT
TRBD2	once	TRBV18	TRBJ2-6	CASSLAGAKVSGANVLTF	TGTGCCAGCTCATTAGCGGGGGCGAAAGTCTCTGGGGCCAACGTCCTGACTTTC
.	.	TRBV19	TRBJ2-6	CASSIAPLGPGAGANVLTF	TGTGCCAGTAGTATAGCCCCATTAGGTCCGGGGGCTGGGGCCAACGTCCTGACTTTC
.	.	TRBV21-1	TRBJ2-7	CASLLDSSYEQYF	TGTGCCAGCCTTCTGGACAGCTCCTACGAGCAGTACTTC
.	once	TRBV6-1	TRBJ2-3	CASSEFRYF	TGTGCCAGCAGTGAATTTAGGTATTTT
TRBD1	.	TRBV11-2	TRBJ1-5	CASSSQGGSNQPQHF	TGTGCCAGCAGCTCCCAGGGGGGTAGCAATCAGCCCCAGCATTTT
TRBD1	.	TRBV5-1	TRBJ1-4	CASSLGDREANEKLFF	TGCGCCAGCAGCTTGGGGGACAGGGAAGCTAATGAAAAACTGTTTTTT
.	.	TRBV28	TRBJ1-2	CASSLLGTTGYTF	TGTGCCAGCAGTTTATTGGGGACAACTGGCTACACCTTC
.	.	TRBV7-6	TRBJ2-3	CASSLADSNTDTQYF	TGTGCCAGCAGCTTAGCCGACTCTAACACAGATACGCAGTATTTT
.	.	TRBV29-1	TRBJ1-1	CSASGTRTEAFF	TGCAGCGCCTCAGGGACTCGGACTGAAGCTTTCTTT
TRBD1	.	TRBV5-4	TRBJ1-4	CASSDGTVLNEKLFF	TGTGCCAGCAGCGACGGGACAGTGCTTAATGAAAAACTGTTTTTT
TRBD1	.	TRBV7-6	TRBJ1-2	CASSSGQGEDYGYTF	TGTGCCAGCAGCTCGGGACAGGGTGAGGACTATGGCTACACCTTC
.	once	TRBV6-1	TRBJ1-2	CASSEGWAPDYGYTF	TGTGCCAGCAGTGAAGGTTGGGCTCCGGACTATGGCTACACCTTC
.	.	TRBV4-1	TRBJ1-4	CASSQDFRANEKLFF	TGCGCCAGCAGCCAAGATTTCAGGGCTAATGAAAAACTGTTTTTT
.	.	TRBV7-3	TRBJ2-3	CASSTTVTSTDTQYF	TGTGCCAGCAGCACGACAGTTACTAGCACAGATACGCAGTATTTT
TRBD1	.	TRBV28	TRBJ1-2	CASRTGKNYGYTF	TGTGCCAGCCGGACAGGGAAAAACTATGGCTACACCTTC
.	.	TRBV30	TRBJ1-3	CAWSVSGNTIYF	TGTGCCTGGAGCGTGTCTGGAAACACCATATATTTT
.	.	TRBV14	TRBJ1-1	CASSQDYMNTEAFF	TGTGCCAGCAGCCAAGATTACATGAACACTGAAGCTTTCTTT
.	.	TRBV19	TRBJ1-3	CATREGSSGNTIYF	TGTGCCACTCGAGAGGGCAGCTCTGGAAACACCATATATTTT
TRBD2	.	TRBV6-5	TRBJ2-6	CASSSGGGSGANVLTF	TGTGCCAGCAGTTCGGGGGGGGGCTCTGGGGCCAACGTCCTGACTTTC
TRBD2	.	TRBV2	TRBJ2-3	CASSQWTSGGDTQYF	TGTGCCAGCAGTCAATGGACTAGCGGGGGTGATACGCAGTATTTT
.	.	TRBV20-1	TRBJ1-5	CSASSGLLQHF	TGCAGTGCTAGCTCTGGTTTACTCCAGCATTTT
.	.	TRBV5-1	TRBJ2-1	CASSLESVIRSYNEQFF	TGCGCCAGCAGCTTGGAGTCAGTTATCCGCTCCTACAATGAGCAGTTCTTC
.	.	TRBV5-1	TRBJ1-6	CASSLVSDSPLHF	TGCGCCAGCAGCTTGGTTTCGGATTCACCCCTCCACTTT
.	.	TRBV4-1	TRBJ2-5	CASSVRWQVETQYF	TGCGCCAGCAGCGTTAGGTGGCAGGTAGAGACCCAGTACTTC
TRBD1	.	TRBV27	TRBJ1-1	CASSLGQGRSYTEAFF	TGTGCCAGCAGTTTGGGACAGGGGCGGTCATACACTGAAGCTTTCTTT
TRBD2	.	TRBV7-9	TRBJ2-3	CASRASGGADTQYF	TGTGCCAGCAGGGCTAGCGGGGGGGCAGATACGCAGTATTTT
.	.	TRBV27	TRBJ1-2	CASSLANGRGRSGYTF	TGTGCCAGCAGTTTGGCGAACGGCAGGGGAAGGAGTGGCTACACCTTC
TRBD1	.	TRBV6-1	TRBJ1-4	CASGTTGVYEKLFF	TGTGCCAGCGGAACTACAGGGGTCTATGAAAAACTGTTTTTT
.	.	TRBV6-5	TRBJ1-1	CASSQGVNTEAFF	TGTGCCAGCAGCCAAGGGGTGAACACTGAAGCTTTCTTT
.	.	TRBV7-2	TRBJ2-7	CASSSHRVSSYEQYF	TGTGCCAGCAGCTCTCACAGGGTGAGCTCCTACGAGCAGTACTTC
.	.	TRBV19	TRBJ1-1	CASSAGVTEAFF	TGTGCCAGTAGTGCGGGGGTCACTGAAGCTTTCTTT
.	once	TRBV7-2	TRBJ1-4	CASSLGRQEKLFF	TGTGCCAGCAGCTTAGGCCGACAGGAAAAACTGTTTTTT
.	.	TRBV6-6	TRBJ1-2	CASRGTPALYGYTF	TGTGCCAGCAGAGGGACACCGGCCTTATATGGCTACACCTTC
.	once	TRBV2	TRBJ1-3	CASSERGRNSGNTIYF	TGTGCCAGCAGTGAACGGGGGAGGAACTCTGGAAACACCATATATTTT
TRBD1	.	TRBV11-2	TRBJ1-1	CASSGTLGQWGTEAFF	TGTGCCAGCAGCGGAACGTTGGGACAGTGGGGAACTGAAGCTTTCTTT
TRBD1	.	TRBV18	TRBJ1-2	CASSTGQGNNYGYTF	TGTGCCAGCTCAACGGGACAGGGAAATAACTATGGCTACACCTTC
.	.	TRBV6-1	TRBJ1-2	CAEAVGRPNYGYTF	TGTGCCGAAGCGGTAGGCAGACCGAACTATGGCTACACCTTC
TRBD2	.	TRBV2	TRBJ2-5	CARLFQGREGETQYF	TGTGCCAGGCTATTTCAGGGAAGGGAGGGAGAGACCCAGTACTTC
TRBD2	.	TRBV7-3	TRBJ2-3	CASKAGGLSTDTQYF	TGTGCCAGCAAAGCGGGGGGGCTTAGCACAGATACGCAGTATTTT
TRBD2	.	TRBV6-1	TRBJ2-1	CAMGGGTGRNEQFF	TGTGCCATGGGCGGGGGTACCGGCCGGAATGAGCAGTTCTTC
TRBD1	.	TRBV19	TRBJ1-6	CASSIAGTGASSSYNSPLHF	TGTGCCAGTAGTATAGCTGGGACAGGGGCCTCCAGCTCCTATAATTCACCCCTCCACTTT
.	.	TRBV28	TRBJ1-5	CASSFREGSGNQPQHF	TGTGCCAGCAGTTTTAGGGAGGGAAGCGGCAATCAGCCCCAGCATTTT
.	.	TRBV28	TRBJ1-3	CASSLGGTQGNTIYF	TGTGCCAGCAGCCTAGGGGGTACGCAGGGAAACACCATATATTTT
TRBD1	.	TRBV2	TRBJ1-5	CASSGDRVSNQPQHF	TGTGCCAGCAGTGGTGACAGGGTAAGCAATCAGCCCCAGCATTTT
.	.	TRBV10-1	TRBJ2-3	CASSGATDTQYF	TGCGCCAGCAGTGGGGCTACAGATACGCAGTATTTT
.	once	TRBV18	TRBJ1-1	CASSPMLGQGGTNTEAFF	TGTGCCAGCTCACCCATGCTCGGGCAGGGCGGAACGAACACTGAAGCTTTCTTT
TRBD1	.	TRBV30	TRBJ1-6	CAWSVPGQGYSPLHF	TGTGCCTGGAGTGTACCGGGACAGGGGTATTCACCCCTCCACTTT
TRBD1	.	TRBV15	TRBJ2-2	CATSRAGGGNTGELFF	TGTGCCACCAGCAGAGCAGGGGGCGGAAACACCGGGGAGCTGTTTTTT